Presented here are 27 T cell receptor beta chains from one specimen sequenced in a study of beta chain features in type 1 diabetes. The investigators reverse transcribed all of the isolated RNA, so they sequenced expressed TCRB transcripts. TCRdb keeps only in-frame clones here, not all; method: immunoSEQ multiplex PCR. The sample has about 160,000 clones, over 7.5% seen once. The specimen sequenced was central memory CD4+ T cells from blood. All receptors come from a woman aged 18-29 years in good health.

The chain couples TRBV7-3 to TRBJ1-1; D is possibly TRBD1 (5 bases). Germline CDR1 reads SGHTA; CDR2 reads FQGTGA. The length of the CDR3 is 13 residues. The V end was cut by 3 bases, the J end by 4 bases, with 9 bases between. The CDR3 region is CASSLGGITEAFF. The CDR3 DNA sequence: TGTGCCAGCAGCTTGGGGGGGATCACTGAAGCTTTCTTT.

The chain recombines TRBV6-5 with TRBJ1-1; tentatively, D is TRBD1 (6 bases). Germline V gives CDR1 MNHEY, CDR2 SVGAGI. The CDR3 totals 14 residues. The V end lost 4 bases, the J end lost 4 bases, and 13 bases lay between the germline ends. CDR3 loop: CASSFRGMSTEAFF. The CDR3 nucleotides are TGTGCCAGCAGTTTCAGGGGAATGAGCACTGAAGCTTTCTTT.

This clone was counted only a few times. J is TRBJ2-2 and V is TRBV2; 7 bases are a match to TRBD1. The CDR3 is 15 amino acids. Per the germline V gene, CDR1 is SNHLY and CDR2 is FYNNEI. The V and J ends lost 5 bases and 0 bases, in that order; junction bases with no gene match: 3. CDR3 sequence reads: CASSRDSPNTGELFF. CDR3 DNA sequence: TGTGCCAGCAGTCGGGACAGTCCGAACACCGGGGAGCTGTTTTTT.

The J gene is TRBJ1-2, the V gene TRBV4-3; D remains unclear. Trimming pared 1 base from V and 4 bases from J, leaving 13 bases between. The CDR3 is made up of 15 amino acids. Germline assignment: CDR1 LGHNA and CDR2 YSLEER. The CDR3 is CASSQARAISYGYTF. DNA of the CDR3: TGCGCCAGCAGCCAAGCGCGGGCGATCTCCTATGGCTACACCTTC.

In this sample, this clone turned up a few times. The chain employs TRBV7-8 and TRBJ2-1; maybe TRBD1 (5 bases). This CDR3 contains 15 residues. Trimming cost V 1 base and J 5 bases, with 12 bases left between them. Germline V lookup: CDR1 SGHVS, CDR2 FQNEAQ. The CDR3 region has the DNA TGTGCCAGCAGCTTAGAGGGCAGGGTCGACAATGAGCAGTTCTTC. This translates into CASSLEGRVDNEQFF.

The CDR3 here is CASSQEGQSSRPLHF. The CDR3 DNA reads TGCGCCAGCAGCCAAGAGGGGCAGTCCTCAAGACCCCTCCACTTT. The gene calls are TRBV4-1 and TRBJ1-6; a weak D match, TRBD1 (5 bases). Germline V gene lookup returns CDR1 MGHRA and CDR2 YSYEKL. The CDR3 spans 15 residues. V was trimmed by 0 bases and J by 12 bases, leaving 15 bases between them.

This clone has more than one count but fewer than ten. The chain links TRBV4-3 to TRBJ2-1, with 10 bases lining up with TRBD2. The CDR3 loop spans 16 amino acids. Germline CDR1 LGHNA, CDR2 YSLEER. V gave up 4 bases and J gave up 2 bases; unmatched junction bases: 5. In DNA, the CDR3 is TGCGCCAGCAGCCCCCAACTAGCGGGGACCTACAATGAGCAGTTCTTC. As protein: CASSPQLAGTYNEQFF.

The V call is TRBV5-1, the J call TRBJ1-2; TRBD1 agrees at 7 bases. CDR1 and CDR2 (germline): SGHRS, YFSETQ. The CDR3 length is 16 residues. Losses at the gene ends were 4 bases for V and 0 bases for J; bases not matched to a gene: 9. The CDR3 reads CASSPGTALANYGYTF. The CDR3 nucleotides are TGCGCCAGCAGCCCTGGGACAGCCCTTGCTAACTATGGCTACACCTTC.

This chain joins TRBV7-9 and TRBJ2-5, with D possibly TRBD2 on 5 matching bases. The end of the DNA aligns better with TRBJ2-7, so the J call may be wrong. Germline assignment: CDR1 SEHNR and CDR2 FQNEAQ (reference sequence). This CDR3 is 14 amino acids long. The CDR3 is CASSSLIGGTEQYF. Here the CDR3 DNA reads TGTGCCAGCAGCTCTTTAATAGGAGGAACCGAGCAGTACTTC.

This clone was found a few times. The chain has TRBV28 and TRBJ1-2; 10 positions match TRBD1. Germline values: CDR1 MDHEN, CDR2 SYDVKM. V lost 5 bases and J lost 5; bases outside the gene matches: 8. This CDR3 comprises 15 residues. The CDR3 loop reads CASSGRTGGEYGYTF. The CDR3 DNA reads TGTGCCAGCAGTGGTCGGACAGGGGGAGAATATGGCTACACCTTC.

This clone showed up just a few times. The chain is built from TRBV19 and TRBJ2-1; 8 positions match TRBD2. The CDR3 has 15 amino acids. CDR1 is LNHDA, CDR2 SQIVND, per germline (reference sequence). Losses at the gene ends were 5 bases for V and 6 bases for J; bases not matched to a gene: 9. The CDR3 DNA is TGTGCCAGTAGTTATTCCGGGACTAGAGGCAATGAGCAGTTCTTC. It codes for CASSYSGTRGNEQFF.

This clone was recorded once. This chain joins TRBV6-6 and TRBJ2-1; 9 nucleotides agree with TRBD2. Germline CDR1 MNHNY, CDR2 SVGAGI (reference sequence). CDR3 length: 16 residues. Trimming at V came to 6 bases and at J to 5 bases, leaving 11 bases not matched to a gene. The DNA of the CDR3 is TGTGCCAGCAGCGGACCCGGGACTAGCCCTCACAATGAGCAGTTCTTC. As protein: CASSGPGTSPHNEQFF.

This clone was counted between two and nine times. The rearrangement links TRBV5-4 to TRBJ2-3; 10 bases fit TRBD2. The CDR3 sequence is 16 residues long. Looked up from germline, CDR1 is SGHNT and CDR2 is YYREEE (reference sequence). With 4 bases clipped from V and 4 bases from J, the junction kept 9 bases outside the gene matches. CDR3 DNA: TGTGCCAGCAGCACTGCTAGCGGGAGTGGGGCAGATACGCAGTATTTT. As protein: CASSTASGSGADTQYF.

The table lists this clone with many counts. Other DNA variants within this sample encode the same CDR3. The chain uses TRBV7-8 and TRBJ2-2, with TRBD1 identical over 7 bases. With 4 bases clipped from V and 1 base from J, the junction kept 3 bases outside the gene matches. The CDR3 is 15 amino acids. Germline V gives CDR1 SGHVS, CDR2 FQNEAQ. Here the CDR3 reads CASSSGTVNTGELFF. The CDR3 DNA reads TGTGCCAGCAGCTCCGGGACAGTGAACACCGGGGAGCTGTTTTTT. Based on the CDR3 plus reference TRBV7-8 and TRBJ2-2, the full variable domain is GAGVSQSPRYKVAKRGQDVALRCDPISGHVSLFWYQQALGQGPEFLTYFQNEAQLDKSGLPSDRFFAERPEGSVSTLKIQRTQQEDSAVYLCASSSGTVNTGELFFGEGSRLTVL.

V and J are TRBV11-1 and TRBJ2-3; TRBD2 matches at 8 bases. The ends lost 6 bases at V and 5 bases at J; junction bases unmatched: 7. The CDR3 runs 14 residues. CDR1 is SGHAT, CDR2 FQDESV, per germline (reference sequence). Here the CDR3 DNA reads TGTGCCAGCAGAGCCGCCGGGACTAGAGATACGCAGTATTTT. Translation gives CASRAAGTRDTQYF.

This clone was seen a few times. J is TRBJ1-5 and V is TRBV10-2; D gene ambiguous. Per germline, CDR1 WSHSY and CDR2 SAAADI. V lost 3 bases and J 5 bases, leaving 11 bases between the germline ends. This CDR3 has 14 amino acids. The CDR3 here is CASSERPGDQPQHF. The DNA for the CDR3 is TGCGCCAGCAGTGAAAGGCCGGGAGATCAGCCCCAGCATTTT.

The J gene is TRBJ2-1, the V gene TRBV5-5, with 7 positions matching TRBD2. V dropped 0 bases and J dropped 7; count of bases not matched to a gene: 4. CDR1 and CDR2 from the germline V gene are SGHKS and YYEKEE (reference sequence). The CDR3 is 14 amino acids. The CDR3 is CASSLDGGSNEQFF. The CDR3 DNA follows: TGTGCCAGCAGCTTGGATGGCGGGAGTAATGAGCAGTTCTTC.

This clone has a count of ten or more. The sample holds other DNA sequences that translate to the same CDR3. The CDR3 sequence: CASSRDRGPYEQYF. CDR3 DNA sequence: TGCGCCAGCAGCCGCGACAGGGGACCCTACGAGCAGTACTTC. This chain joins TRBV4-3 and TRBJ2-7; 8 bases align to TRBD1. Trimming cost V 4 bases and J 2 bases; bases outside gene matches: 4. This CDR3 has 14 residues. CDR1 and CDR2 from the germline V gene are LGHNA and YSLEER.

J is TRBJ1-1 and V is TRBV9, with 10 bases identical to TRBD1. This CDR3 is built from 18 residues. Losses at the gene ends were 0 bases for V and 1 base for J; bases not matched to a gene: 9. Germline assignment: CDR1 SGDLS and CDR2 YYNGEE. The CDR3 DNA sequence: TGTGCCAGCAGCGTAGGAATCGGGACAGGGGAGAAGAACACTGAAGCTTTCTTT. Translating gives CASSVGIGTGEKNTEAFF. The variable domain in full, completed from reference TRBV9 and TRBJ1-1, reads DSGVTQTPKHLITATGQRVTLRCSPRSGDLSVYWYQQSLDQGLQFLIQYYNGEERAKGNILERFSAQQFPDLHSELNLSSLELGDSALYFCASSVGIGTGEKNTEAFFGQGTRLTVV.

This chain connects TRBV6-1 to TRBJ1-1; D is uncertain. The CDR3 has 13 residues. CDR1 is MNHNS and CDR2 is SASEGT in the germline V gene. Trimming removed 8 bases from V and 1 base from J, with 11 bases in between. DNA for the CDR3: TGTGCCAGCTCCCGTATGTCGAACACTGAAGCTTTCTTT. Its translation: CASSRMSNTEAFF.

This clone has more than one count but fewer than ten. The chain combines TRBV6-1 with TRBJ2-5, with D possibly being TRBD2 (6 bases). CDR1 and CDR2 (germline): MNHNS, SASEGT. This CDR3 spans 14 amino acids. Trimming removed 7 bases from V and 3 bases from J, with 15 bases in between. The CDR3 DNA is TGTGCCAGCACCATGGGGGGTGAAGAAGAGACCCAGTACTTC. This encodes CASTMGGEEETQYF.

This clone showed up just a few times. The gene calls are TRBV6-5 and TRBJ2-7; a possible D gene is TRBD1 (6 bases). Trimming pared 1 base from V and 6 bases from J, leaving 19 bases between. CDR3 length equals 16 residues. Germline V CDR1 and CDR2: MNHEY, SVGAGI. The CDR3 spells CASSYYRDTGLVEQYF. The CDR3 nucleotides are TGTGCCAGCAGTTACTACAGGGACACAGGACTGGTCGAGCAGTACTTC.

The CDR3 here is CATSSGPYNEQFF. The DNA for the CDR3 is TGTGCCACCTCTAGCGGGCCCTACAATGAGCAGTTCTTC. The chain is built from TRBV6-4 and TRBJ2-1, with TRBD2 identical over 8 bases. Germline V gives CDR1 MRHNA, CDR2 SNTAGT. This CDR3 has 13 residues. Trimming took 10 bases from V and 2 from J; bases not matched to a gene: 4.

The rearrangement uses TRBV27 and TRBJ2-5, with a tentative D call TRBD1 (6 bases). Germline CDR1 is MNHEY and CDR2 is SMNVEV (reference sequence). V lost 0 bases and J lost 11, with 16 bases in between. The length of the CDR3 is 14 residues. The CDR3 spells CASSLSGGLSSQYF. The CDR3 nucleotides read TGTGCCAGCAGTTTATCTGGGGGCCTCTCCAGTCAGTACTTC.

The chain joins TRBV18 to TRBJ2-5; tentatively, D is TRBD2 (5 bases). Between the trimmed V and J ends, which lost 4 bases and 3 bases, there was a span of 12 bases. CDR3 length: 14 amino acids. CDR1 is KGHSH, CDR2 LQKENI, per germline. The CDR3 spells CASSLNPGKETQYF. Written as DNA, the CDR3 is TGTGCCAGCTCACTCAACCCGGGAAAAGAGACCCAGTACTTC. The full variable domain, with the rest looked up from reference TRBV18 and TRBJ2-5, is NAGVMQNPRHLVRRRGQEARLRCSPMKGHSHVYWYRQLPEEGLKFMVYLQKENIIDESGMPKERFSAEFPKEGPSILRIQQVVRGDSAAYFCASSLNPGKETQYFGPGTRLLVL.

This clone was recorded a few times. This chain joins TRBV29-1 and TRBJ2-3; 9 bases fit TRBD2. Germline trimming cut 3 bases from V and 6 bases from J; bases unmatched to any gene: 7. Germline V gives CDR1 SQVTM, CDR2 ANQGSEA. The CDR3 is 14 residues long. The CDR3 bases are TGCAGCGTTGAGGGACTAGCTTCATATGATACGCAGTATTTT. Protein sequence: CSVEGLASYDTQYF.

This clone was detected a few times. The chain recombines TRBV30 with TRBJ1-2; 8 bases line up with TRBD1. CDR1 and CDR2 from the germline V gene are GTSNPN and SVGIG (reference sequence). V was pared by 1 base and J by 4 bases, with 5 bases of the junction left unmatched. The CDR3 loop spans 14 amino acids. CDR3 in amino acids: CAWSDQGASYGYTF. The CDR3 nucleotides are TGTGCCTGGAGTGATCAGGGGGCGAGCTATGGCTACACCTTC.